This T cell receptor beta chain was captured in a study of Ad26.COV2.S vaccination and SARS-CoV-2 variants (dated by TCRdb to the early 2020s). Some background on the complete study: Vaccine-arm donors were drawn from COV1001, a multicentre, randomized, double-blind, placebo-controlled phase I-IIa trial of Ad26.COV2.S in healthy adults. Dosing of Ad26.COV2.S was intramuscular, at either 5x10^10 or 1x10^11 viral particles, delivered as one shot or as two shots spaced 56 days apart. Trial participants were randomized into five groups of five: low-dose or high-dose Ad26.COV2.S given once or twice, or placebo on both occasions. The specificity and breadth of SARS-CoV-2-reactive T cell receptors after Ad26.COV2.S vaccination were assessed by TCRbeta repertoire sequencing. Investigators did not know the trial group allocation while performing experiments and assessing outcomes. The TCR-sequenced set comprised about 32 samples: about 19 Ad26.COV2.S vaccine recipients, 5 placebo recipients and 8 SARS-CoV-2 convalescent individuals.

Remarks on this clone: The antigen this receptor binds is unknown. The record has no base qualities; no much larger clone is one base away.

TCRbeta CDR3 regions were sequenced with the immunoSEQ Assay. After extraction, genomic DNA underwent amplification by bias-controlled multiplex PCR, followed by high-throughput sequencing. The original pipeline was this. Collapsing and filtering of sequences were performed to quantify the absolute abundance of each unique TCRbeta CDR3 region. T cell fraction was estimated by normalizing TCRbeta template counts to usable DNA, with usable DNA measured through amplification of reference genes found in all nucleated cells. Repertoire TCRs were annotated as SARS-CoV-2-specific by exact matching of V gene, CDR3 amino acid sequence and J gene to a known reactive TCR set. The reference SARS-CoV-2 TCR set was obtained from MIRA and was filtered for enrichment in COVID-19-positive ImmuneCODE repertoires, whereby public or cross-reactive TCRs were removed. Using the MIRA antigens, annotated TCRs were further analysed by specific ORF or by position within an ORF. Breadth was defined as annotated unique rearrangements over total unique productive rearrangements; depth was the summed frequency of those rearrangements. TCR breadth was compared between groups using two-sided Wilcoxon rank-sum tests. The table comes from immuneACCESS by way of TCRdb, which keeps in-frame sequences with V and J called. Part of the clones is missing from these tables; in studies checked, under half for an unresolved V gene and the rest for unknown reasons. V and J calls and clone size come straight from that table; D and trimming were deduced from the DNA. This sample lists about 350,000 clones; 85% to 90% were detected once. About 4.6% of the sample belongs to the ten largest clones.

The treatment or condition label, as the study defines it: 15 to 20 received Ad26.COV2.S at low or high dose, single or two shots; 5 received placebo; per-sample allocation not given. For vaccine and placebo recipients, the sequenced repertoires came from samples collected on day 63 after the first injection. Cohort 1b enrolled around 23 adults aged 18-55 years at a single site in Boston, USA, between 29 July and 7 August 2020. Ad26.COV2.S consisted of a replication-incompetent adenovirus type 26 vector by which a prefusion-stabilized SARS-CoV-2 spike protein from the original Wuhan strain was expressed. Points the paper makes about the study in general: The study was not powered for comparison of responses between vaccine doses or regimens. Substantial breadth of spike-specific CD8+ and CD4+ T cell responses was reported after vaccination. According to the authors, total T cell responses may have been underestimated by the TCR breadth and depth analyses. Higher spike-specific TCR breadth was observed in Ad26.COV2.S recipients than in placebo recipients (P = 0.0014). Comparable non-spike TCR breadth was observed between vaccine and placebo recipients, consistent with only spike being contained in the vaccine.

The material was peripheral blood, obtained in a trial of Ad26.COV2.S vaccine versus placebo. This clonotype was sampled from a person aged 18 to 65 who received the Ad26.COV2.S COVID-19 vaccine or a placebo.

In nucleotide form, the sequence is TGTGCCAGCAGCCGGTGGGTTGCCGGGGCCAACGTCCTGACTTTC. Translated, it gives CASSRWVAGANVLTF. The V and J segments used are TRBV28 and TRBJ2-6; confidence is insufficient to name the D gene. Measured from the cysteine to the phenylalanine, the CDR3 is 15 residues long. This entry keeps only the CDR3 DNA: 45 bases, framed from base 1. For CDR1 and CDR2, the germline V gene lists MDHEN and SYDVKM. V sheds 6 bases and J sheds 4 bases, leaving 13 bases between their ends.